These T cell receptor beta chains were read from a single sample in a study of blood T cells in healthy people across ages. TCRdb analysed the 5' RACE reads with MiXCR anew, one entry per CDR3 protein. Counted here are about 1.7 million distinct CDR3 sequences, about 30% occurring once; the ten biggest clones make up roughly 8.2%. Sequences were obtained from blood. All receptors come from a woman aged 25 to 39 in good health. The conserved cysteine and the conserved F or W are not part of the CDR3 here. A row's size may be missing; if present it is once, few, many or a size class.

J: TRBJ1-6
V: TRBV12-3/TRBV12-4
size: .
CDR3: ASSLSPGHRDSPLH

J: TRBJ2-7
V: TRBV20-1
size: few
CDR3: SARDRTSVFYEQY

J: TRBJ2-7
V: TRBV29-1
size: many
CDR3: SARGPSGRSYEQY

J: TRBJ2-7
V: TRBV4-2
size: .
CDR3: ASSQGKGSYEQY

J: TRBJ2-5
V: TRBV12-3/TRBV12-4
size: .
CDR3: ASSGIPGQGDETQY

J: TRBJ2-1
V: TRBV9
size: .
CDR3: ASSSQPGTGTYNEQF

J: TRBJ1-1
V: TRBV7-2
size: .
CDR3: ASSAGSTEAF

J: TRBJ2-1
V: TRBV7-2
size: many
CDR3: ASSFGTSGSPTRGEQF

J: TRBJ2-7
V: TRBV15
size: .
CDR3: ATSRGEAPYNYEQY

J: TRBJ2-1
V: TRBV9
size: many
CDR3: ASSKLGLAGYNEQF

J: TRBJ2-1
V: TRBV27
size: few
CDR3: ASSLYEGNSYNEQF

J: TRBJ1-1
V: TRBV15
size: few
CDR3: ATSREARVNTEAF

J: TRBJ2-2
V: TRBV7-9
size: few
CDR3: AFRAGLTGELF

J: .
V: TRBV3-1
size: .
CDR3: ASSQGGLAGHNEQY

J: TRBJ2-7
V: TRBV20-1
size: .
CDR3: SARTTGQDSYEQY

J: TRBJ2-7
V: TRBV20-1
size: few
CDR3: SAPLAGGRYEQY

J: TRBJ2-3
V: TRBV20-1
size: once
CDR3: SAFPGTDTQY

J: TRBJ2-1
V: TRBV20-1
size: .
CDR3: SARDKTSGGGYNEQF

J: TRBJ2-7
V: TRBV4-3
size: .
CDR3: ASSPTVAGTYEQY

J: TRBJ1-6
V: TRBV20-1
size: .
CDR3: SAGGGEWDNFSPLH

J: TRBJ2-1
V: TRBV5-1
size: many
CDR3: ASSLGAGGSYNEQF

J: TRBJ1-2
V: TRBV7-2
size: .
CDR3: ASSLAPPGGGSLDYGYT

J: TRBJ2-4
V: TRBV12-3/TRBV12-4
size: .
CDR3: ASSFVAGGGNIQY

J: TRBJ2-2
V: TRBV6-5
size: .
CDR3: ASSRGTDAAGELF

J: TRBJ2-1
V: TRBV11-1
size: many
CDR3: ASSFTGTGGFDEQF

J: TRBJ2-5
V: TRBV5-8
size: .
CDR3: ASSTTDSPETQY

J: TRBJ1-5
V: TRBV7-9
size: .
CDR3: ASSSTTGGDQPQH

J: TRBJ2-1
V: TRBV14
size: .
CDR3: ASSPVLVGDEQF

J: TRBJ2-7
V: TRBV4-1
size: many
CDR3: ASSQVERGGYEQY

J: TRBJ2-5
V: TRBV4-1
size: few
CDR3: ASSLREYGTSETQY

J: TRBJ2-1
V: TRBV2
size: once
CDR3: ASIRKGLVNNEQF

J: TRBJ2-5
V: TRBV4-1
size: .
CDR3: ASSQHGGTGKVLEY

J: TRBJ1-5
V: TRBV6-1
size: few
CDR3: ASSGETRNQPQH

J: TRBJ2-5
V: TRBV7-2
size: few
CDR3: ASSLDKHPRETQY

J: TRBJ2-5
V: TRBV5-5
size: many
CDR3: ASSLELRTQY

J: TRBJ2-2
V: TRBV11-2
size: .
CDR3: ASSLLQGGELF

J: TRBJ2-7
V: TRBV2
size: .
CDR3: ASALRMVSSYEQY

J: TRBJ2-1
V: TRBV12-3/TRBV12-4
size: .
CDR3: ASSFSSAGGRGGRGIYEQF

J: TRBJ2-1
V: TRBV6-7
size: few
CDR3: ASPLSGPYNEQF

J: TRBJ2-1
V: TRBV7-9
size: once
CDR3: ASSPIRGRGSKF

J: TRBJ1-2
V: TRBV29-1
size: many
CDR3: SARGAGTGRGYT

J: TRBJ2-5
V: TRBV14
size: .
CDR3: ASSHPTGFGFETQY

J: TRBJ2-7
V: TRBV20-1
size: .
CDR3: SARRGTSGSHEQY

J: TRBJ2-7
V: TRBV10-3
size: many
CDR3: ASGAGAYEQY

J: TRBJ1-2
V: TRBV2
size: .
CDR3: ASKTPGPRRVGYT

J: TRBJ1-2
V: TRBV3-1
size: .
CDR3: ASSPGQIEVYGYT

J: TRBJ2-2
V: TRBV7-8
size: .
CDR3: ASSGLAGAGELF

J: TRBJ2-1
V: TRBV14
size: .
CDR3: ASSQSYPYYNEQF

J: TRBJ2-7
V: TRBV10-3
size: many
CDR3: AITPGSGAGYEQY